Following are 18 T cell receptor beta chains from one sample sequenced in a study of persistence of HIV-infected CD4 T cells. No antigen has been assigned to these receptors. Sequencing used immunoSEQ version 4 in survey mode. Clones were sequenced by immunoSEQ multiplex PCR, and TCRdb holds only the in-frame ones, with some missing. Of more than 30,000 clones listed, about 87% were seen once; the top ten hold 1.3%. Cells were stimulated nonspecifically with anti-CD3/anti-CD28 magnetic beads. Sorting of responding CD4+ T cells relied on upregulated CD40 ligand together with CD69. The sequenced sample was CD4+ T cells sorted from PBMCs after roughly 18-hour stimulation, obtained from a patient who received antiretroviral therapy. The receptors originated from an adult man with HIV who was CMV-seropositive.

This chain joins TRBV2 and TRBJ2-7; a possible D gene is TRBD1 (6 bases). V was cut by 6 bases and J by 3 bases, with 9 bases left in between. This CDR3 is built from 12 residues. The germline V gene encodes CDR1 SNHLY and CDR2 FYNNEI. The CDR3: CASRLQGYEQYF. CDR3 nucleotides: TGTGCCAGCAGACTACAGGGCTACGAGCAGTACTTC.

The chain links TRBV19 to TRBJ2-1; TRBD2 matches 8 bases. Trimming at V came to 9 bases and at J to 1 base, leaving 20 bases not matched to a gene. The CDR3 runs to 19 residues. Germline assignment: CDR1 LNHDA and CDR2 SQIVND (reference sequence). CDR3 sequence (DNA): TGTGCCAGCTCTCCACGTGGTAGCGGGAAATCAGGATCCTACAATGAGCAGTTCTTC. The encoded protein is CASSPRGSGKSGSYNEQFF.

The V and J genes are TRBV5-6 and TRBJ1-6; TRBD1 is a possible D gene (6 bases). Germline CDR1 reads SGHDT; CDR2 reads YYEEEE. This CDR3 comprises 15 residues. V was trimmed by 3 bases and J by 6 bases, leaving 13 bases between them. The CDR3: CASSSNDRSNSPLHF. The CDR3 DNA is TGTGCCAGCAGCTCCAACGACAGGAGTAATTCACCCCTCCACTTT.

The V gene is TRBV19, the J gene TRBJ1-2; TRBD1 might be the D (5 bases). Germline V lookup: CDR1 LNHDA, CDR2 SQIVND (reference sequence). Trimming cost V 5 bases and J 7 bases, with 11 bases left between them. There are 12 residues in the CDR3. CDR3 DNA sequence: TGTGCCAGTAGTCCTCGGGGCCGTGGCTACACCTTC. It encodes CASSPRGRGYTF.

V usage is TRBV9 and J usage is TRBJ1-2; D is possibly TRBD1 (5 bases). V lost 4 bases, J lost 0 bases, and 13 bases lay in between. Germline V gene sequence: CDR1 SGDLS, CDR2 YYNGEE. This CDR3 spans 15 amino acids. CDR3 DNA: TGTGCCAGCAGCCCAGGGACGGCCTCTAACTATGGCTACACCTTC. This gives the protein CASSPGTASNYGYTF.

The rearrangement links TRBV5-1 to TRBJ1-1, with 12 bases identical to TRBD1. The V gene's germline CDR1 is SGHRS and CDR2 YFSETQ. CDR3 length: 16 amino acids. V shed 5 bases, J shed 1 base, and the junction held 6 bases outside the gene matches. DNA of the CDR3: TGCGCCAGCAGTCAGGGACAGGGGGCCGGGAACACTGAAGCTTTCTTT. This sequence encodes CASSQGQGAGNTEAFF. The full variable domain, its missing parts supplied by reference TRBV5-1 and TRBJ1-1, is KAGVTQTPRYLIKTRGQQVTLSCSPISGHRSVSWYQQTPGQGLQFLFEYFSETQRNKGNFPGRFSGRQFSNSRSEMNVSTLELGDSALYLCASSQGQGAGNTEAFFGQGTRLTVV.

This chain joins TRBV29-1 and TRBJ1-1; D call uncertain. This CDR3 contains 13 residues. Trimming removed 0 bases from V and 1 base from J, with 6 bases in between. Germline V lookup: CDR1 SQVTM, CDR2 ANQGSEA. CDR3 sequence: CSVEDFGNTEAFF. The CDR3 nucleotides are TGCAGCGTTGAAGATTTCGGGAACACTGAAGCTTTCTTT.

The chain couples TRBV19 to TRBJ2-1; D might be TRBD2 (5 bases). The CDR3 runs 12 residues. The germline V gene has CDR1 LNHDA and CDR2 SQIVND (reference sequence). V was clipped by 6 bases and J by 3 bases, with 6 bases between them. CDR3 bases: TGTGCCAGTAGAGGAGGCTACAATGAGCAGTTCTTC. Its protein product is CASRGGYNEQFF. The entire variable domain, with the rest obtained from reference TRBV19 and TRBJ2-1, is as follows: DGGITQSPKYLFRKEGQNVTLSCEQNLNHDAMYWYRQDPGQGLRLIYYSQIVNDFQKGDIAEGYSVSREKKESFPLTVTSAQKNPTAFYLCASRGGYNEQFFGPGTRLTVL.

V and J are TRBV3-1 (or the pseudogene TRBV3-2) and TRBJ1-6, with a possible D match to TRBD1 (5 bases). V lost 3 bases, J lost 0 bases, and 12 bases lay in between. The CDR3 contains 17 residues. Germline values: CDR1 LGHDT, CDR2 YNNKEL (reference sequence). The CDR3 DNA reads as TGTGCCAGCAGCCACCTGGGGGGGAGCTCCTATAATTCACCCCTCCACTTT. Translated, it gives CASSHLGGSSYNSPLHF.

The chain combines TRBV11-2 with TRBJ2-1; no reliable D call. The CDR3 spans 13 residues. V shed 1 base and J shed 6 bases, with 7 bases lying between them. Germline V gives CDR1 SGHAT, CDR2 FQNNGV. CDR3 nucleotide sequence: TGTGCCAGCAGCTTAGGACTTAGCAATGAGCAGTTCTTC. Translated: CASSLGLSNEQFF. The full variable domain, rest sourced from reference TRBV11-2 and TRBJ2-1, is EAGVAQSPRYKIIEKRQSVAFWCNPISGHATLYWYQQILGQGPKLLIQFQNNGVVDDSQLPKDRFSAERLKGVDSTLKIQPAKLEDSAVYLCASSLGLSNEQFFGPGTRLTVL.

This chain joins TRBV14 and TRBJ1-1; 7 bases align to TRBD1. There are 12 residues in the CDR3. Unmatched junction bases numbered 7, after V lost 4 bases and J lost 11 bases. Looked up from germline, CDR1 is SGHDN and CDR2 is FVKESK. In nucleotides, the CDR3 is TGTGCCAGCAGCCCAATTCAGGGGGGGGCTTTCTTT. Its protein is CASSPIQGGAFF. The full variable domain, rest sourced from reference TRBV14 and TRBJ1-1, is EAGVTQFPSHSVIEKGQTVTLRCDPISGHDNLYWYRRVMGKEIKFLLHFVKESKQDESGMPNNRFLAERTGGTYSTLKVQPAELEDSGVYFCASSPIQGGAFFGQGTRLTVV.

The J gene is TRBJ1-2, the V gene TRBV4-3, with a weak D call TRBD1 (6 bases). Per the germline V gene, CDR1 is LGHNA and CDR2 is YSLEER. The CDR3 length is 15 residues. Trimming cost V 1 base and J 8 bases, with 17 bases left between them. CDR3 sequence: CASSQVQTGASGYTF. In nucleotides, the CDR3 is TGCGCCAGCAGCCAAGTCCAGACGGGGGCGAGCGGCTACACCTTC.

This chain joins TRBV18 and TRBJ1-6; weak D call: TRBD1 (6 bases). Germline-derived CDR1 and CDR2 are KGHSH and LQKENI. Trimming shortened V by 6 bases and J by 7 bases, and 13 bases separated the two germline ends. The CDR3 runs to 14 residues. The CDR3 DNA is TGTGCCAGCTCGGCATCTACAGGGAATTCACCCCTCCACTTT. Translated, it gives CASSASTGNSPLHF.

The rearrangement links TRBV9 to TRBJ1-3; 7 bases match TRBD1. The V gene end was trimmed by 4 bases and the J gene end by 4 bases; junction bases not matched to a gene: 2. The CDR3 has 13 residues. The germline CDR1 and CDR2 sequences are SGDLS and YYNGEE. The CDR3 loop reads CASSPTGGNTIYF. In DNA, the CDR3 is TGTGCCAGCAGCCCGACAGGGGGAAACACCATATATTTT.

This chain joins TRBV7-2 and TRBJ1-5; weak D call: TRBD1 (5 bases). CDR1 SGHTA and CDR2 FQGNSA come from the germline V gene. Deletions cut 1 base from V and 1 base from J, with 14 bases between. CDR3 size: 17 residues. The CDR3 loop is CASSLGGGGWSNQPQHF. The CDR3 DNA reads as TGTGCCAGCAGCTTAGGGGGGGGAGGGTGGAGCAATCAGCCCCAGCATTTT.

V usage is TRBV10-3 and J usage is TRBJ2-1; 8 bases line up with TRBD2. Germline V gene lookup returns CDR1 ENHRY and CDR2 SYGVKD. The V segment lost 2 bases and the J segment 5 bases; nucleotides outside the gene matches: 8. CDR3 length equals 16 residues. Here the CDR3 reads CAISERTSQSHNEQFF. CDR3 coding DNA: TGTGCCATCAGTGAGCGGACTAGCCAGTCCCACAATGAGCAGTTCTTC.

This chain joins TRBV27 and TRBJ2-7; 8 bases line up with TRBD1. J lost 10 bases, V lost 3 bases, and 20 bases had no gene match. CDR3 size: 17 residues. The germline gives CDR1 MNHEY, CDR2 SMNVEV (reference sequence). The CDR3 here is CASSFRQGATLGGKQYF. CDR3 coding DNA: TGTGCCAGCAGTTTCCGCCAGGGGGCAACCCTTGGGGGAAAACAGTACTTC.

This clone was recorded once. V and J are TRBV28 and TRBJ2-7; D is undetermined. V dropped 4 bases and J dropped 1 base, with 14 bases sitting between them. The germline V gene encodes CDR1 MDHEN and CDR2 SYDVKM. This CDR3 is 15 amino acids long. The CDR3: CASSSARTPSYEQYF. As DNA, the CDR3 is TGTGCCAGCAGTTCGGCCAGGACCCCTTCCTACGAGCAGTACTTC.